Shown below are 5 T cell receptor beta chains from a single sample sequenced in a study of human T cells and chemical hapten exposure listed by TCRdb under 2021. The library relied on RACE. The run used a NextSeq 500. TCRdb applied fastp at Q25 and MiXCR to the public reads, then kept only in-frame beta chains. Duplicate CDR3 protein sequences are folded into a single record with the most common DNA and genes. The sample has 35,000 to 45,000 distinct CDR3 sequences on record, just under 9% of them singletons. The top ten clones comprise around 16% of the sample. According to the study, the label for this sample's time point signals: patch test 2, 6 weeks after DPC sensitization. The sample's treatment or condition label, decoded: therapeutic diphenylcyclopropenone sensitization with weekly scalp DPC. Sequencing used whole blood, obtained in connection with sensitization to the hapten diphenylcyclopropenone (DPC). The receptors derive from a woman aged 40 to 49 with alopecia areata. Some clones in this sample may be carry-over from other donors' samples.

The chain carries TRBV20-1 and TRBJ2-7; D gene uncertain. This CDR3 is built from 12 residues. CDR1 is DFQATT, CDR2 SNEGSKA, per germline (reference sequence). Trimming took off 0 bases at V and 3 bases at J, with 6 bases between the two ends. CDR3 in amino acids: CSARDGDYEQYF. CDR3 sequence (DNA): TGCAGTGCTAGAGATGGGGACTACGAGCAGTACTTC.

This clonotype was recorded at least ten times. The chain employs TRBV20-1 and TRBJ2-1; 9 positions match TRBD2. The CDR3 sequence is 14 residues long. After removal of 5 bases from V and 3 bases from J, the junction contained 5 bases not matched to a gene. Germline V lookup: CDR1 DFQATT, CDR2 SNEGSKA (reference sequence). The CDR3 DNA sequence: TGCAGTGCTGGAGCGGGGGGCGACTACAATGAGCAGTTCTTC. This codes for CSAGAGGDYNEQFF.

V and J are TRBV21-1 and TRBJ1-1; the table names TRBD1, a call not compared with the DNA. TRBV21-1 is annotated as a pseudogene. The CDR3 loop spans 16 amino acids. CDR3 bases: TGTGCCAGCAGCCCCAGGACAGTTTCCGTGAACACTGAAGCTTTCTTT. This gives the protein CASSPRTVSVNTEAFF.

This clonotype has just one count. V is TRBV5-5 and J is TRBJ2-6, with D unclear. V was trimmed by 3 bases and J by 0 bases, leaving 16 bases between them. Germline CDR1 reads SGHKS; CDR2 reads YYEKEE (reference sequence). This CDR3 spans 18 amino acids. CDR3 nucleotides: TGTGCCAGCAGCTCGGAGAGAGTCCTAAGCTCTGGGGCCAACGTCCTGACTTTC. Translation: CASSSERVLSSGANVLTF.

This clonotype appeared many times. This chain links TRBV5-6 with TRBJ2-7; D not certain. There are 12 residues in the CDR3. The germline CDR1 and CDR2 sequences are SGHDT and YYEEEE. Trimming pared 6 bases from V and 2 bases from J, leaving 9 bases between. The CDR3 sequence: CASTVGAYEQYF. The CDR3 DNA sequence: TGTGCCAGCACCGTTGGGGCCTACGAGCAGTACTTC.